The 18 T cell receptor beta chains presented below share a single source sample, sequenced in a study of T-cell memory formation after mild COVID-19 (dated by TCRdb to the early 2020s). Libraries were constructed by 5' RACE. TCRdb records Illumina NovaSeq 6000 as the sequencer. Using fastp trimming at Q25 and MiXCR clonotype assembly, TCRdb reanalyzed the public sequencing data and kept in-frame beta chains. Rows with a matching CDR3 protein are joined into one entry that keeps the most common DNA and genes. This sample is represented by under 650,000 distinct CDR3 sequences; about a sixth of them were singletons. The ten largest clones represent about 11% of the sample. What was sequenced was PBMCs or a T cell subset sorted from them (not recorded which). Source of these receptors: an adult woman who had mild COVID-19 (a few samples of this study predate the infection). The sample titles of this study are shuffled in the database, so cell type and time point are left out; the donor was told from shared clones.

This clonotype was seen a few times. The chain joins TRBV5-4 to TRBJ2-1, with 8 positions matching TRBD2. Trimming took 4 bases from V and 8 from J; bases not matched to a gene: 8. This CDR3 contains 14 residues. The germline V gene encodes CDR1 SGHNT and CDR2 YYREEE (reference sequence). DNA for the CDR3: TGTGCCAGCAGCGATTGGACTAGCAGCGATGAGCAGTTCTTC. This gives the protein CASSDWTSSDEQFF. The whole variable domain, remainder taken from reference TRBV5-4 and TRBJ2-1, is ETGVTQSPTHLIKTRGQQVTLRCSSQSGHNTVSWYQQALGQGPQFIFQYYREEENGRGNFPPRFSGLQFPNYSSELNVNALELDDSALYLCASSDWTSSDEQFFGPGTRLTVL.

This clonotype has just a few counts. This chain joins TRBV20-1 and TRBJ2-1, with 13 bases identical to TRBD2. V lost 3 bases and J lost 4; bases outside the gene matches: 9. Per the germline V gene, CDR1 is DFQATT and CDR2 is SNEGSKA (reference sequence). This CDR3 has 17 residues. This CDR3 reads CSASLGTSGDLYNEQFF. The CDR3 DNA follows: TGCAGTGCTAGTTTGGGGACTAGCGGGGACCTTTACAATGAGCAGTTCTTC.

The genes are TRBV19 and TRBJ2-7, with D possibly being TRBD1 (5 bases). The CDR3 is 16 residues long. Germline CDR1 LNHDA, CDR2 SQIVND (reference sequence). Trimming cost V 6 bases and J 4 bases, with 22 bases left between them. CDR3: CASRNSEWQGPYEQYF. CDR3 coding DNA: TGTGCCAGTAGGAACTCCGAGTGGCAGGGCCCTTACGAGCAGTACTTC.

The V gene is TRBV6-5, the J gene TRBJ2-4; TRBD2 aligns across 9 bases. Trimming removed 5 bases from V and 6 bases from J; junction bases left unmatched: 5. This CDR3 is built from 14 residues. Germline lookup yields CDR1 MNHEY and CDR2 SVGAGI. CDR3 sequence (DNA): TGTGCCAGCAGTCCCGGGACTAGCTTAAACATTCAGTACTTC. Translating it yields CASSPGTSLNIQYF.

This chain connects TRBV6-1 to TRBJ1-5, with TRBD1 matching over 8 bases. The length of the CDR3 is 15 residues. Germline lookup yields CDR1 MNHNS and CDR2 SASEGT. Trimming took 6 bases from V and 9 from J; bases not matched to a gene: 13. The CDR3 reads CASRPTFDRGRPQHF. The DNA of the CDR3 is TGTGCCAGCAGGCCCACATTCGACAGGGGACGGCCCCAGCATTTT.

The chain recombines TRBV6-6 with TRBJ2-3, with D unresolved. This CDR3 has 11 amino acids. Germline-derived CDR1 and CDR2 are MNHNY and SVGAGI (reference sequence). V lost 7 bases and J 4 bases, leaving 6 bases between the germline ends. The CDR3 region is CASTLADTQYF. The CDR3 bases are TGTGCCAGCACCCTAGCAGATACGCAGTATTTT.

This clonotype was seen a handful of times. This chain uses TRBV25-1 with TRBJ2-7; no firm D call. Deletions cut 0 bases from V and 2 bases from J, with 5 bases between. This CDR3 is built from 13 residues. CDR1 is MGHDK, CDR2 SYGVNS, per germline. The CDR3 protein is CASSEYFPYEQYF. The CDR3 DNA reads TGTGCCAGCAGTGAATATTTCCCCTACGAGCAGTACTTC.

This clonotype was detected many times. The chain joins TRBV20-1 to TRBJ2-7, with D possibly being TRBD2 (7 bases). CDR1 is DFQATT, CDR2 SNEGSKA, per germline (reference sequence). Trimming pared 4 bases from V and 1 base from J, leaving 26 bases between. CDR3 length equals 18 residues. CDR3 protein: CSAKGGYGSTAGSYEQYF. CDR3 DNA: TGCAGTGCTAAGGGGGGGTACGGGAGCACGGCAGGGTCCTACGAGCAGTACTTC.

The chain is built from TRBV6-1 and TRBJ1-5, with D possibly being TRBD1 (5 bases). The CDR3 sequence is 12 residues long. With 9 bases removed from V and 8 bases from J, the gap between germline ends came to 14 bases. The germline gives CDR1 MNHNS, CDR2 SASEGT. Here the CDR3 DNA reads TGTGCCAGTGGGACTCGGGGGGAGCCCCAGCATTTT. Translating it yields CASGTRGEPQHF.

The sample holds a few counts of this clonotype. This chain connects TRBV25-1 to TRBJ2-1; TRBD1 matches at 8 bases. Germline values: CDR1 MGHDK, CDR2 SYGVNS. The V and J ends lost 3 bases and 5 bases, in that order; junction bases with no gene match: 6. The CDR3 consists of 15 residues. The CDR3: CASSERQGRDNEQFF. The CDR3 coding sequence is TGTGCCAGCAGTGAGCGACAGGGGCGTGACAATGAGCAGTTCTTC. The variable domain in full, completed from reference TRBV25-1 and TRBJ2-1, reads EADIYQTPRYLVIGTGKKITLECSQTMGHDKMYWYQQDPGMELHLIHYSYGVNSTEKGDLSSESTVSRIRTEHFPLTLESARPSHTSQYLCASSERQGRDNEQFFGPGTRLTVL.

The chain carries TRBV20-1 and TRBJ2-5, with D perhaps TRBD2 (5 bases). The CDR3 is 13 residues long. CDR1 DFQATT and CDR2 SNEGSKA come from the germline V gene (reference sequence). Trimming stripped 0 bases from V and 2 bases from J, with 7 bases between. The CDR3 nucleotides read TGCAGTGCTAGAGACCTAGCTCAAGAGACCCAGTACTTC. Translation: CSARDLAQETQYF.

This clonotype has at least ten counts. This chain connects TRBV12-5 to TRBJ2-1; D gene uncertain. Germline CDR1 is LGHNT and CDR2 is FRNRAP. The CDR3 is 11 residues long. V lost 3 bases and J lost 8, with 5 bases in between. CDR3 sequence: CASGFIHEQFF. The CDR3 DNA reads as TGTGCTAGTGGTTTTATCCATGAGCAGTTCTTC.

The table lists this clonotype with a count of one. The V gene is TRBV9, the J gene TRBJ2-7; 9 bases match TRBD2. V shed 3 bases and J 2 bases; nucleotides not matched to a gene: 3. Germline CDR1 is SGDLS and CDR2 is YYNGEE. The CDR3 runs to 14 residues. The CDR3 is CASSERGDPYEQYF. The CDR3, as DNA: TGTGCCAGCAGCGAGCGGGGGGATCCCTACGAGCAGTACTTC.

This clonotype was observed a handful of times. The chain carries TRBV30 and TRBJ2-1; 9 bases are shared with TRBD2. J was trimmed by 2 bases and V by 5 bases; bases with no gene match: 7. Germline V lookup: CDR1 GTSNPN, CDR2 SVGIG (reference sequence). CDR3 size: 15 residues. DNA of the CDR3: TGTGCCTGGGGAAGGACTAGCGAGACCTACAATGAGCAGTTCTTC. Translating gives CAWGRTSETYNEQFF.

DNA of the CDR3: TGTGCCAGCAGTGATACGAGTGAGCAGTTCTTC. It is translated as CASSDTSEQFF. The J gene is TRBJ2-1, the V gene TRBV2, with unresolved D. The germline CDR1 and CDR2 sequences are SNHLY and FYNNEI. The CDR3 loop spans 11 amino acids. Trimming left V 3 bases short and J 9 bases short, with 6 bases between.

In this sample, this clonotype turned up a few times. In DNA, the CDR3 is TGTGCCAGCAGTCAACCAACCGAAACACAGCCAACTAATGAAAAACTGTTTTTT. It codes for CASSQPTETQPTNEKLFF. V is TRBV12-3 or TRBV12-4 and J is TRBJ1-4, with unresolved D. The V end lost 5 bases, the J end lost 0 bases, and 19 bases lay between the germline ends. CDR3 size: 18 residues.

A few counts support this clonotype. For the CDR3, the DNA is TGTGCCAGCTCACCACCTGGGGGGGCGAATCAGCCCCAGCATTTT. Amino acid sequence: CASSPPGGANQPQHF. V gene TRBV18 combines with J gene TRBJ1-5; D may be TRBD1 (6 bases). The V end was cut by 0 bases, the J end by 4 bases, with 10 bases between. The CDR3 length is 15 residues. Germline V lookup: CDR1 KGHSH, CDR2 LQKENI.

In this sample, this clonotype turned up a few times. Written as DNA, the CDR3 is TGTGCCAGCAGTCCGGGACACTTAAACTATGGCTACACCTTC. It codes for CASSPGHLNYGYTF. V usage is TRBV12-3 or TRBV12-4 and J usage is TRBJ1-2; maybe TRBD1 (6 bases). V lost 5 bases, J lost 2 bases, and 12 bases lay in between. The CDR3 contains 14 residues.